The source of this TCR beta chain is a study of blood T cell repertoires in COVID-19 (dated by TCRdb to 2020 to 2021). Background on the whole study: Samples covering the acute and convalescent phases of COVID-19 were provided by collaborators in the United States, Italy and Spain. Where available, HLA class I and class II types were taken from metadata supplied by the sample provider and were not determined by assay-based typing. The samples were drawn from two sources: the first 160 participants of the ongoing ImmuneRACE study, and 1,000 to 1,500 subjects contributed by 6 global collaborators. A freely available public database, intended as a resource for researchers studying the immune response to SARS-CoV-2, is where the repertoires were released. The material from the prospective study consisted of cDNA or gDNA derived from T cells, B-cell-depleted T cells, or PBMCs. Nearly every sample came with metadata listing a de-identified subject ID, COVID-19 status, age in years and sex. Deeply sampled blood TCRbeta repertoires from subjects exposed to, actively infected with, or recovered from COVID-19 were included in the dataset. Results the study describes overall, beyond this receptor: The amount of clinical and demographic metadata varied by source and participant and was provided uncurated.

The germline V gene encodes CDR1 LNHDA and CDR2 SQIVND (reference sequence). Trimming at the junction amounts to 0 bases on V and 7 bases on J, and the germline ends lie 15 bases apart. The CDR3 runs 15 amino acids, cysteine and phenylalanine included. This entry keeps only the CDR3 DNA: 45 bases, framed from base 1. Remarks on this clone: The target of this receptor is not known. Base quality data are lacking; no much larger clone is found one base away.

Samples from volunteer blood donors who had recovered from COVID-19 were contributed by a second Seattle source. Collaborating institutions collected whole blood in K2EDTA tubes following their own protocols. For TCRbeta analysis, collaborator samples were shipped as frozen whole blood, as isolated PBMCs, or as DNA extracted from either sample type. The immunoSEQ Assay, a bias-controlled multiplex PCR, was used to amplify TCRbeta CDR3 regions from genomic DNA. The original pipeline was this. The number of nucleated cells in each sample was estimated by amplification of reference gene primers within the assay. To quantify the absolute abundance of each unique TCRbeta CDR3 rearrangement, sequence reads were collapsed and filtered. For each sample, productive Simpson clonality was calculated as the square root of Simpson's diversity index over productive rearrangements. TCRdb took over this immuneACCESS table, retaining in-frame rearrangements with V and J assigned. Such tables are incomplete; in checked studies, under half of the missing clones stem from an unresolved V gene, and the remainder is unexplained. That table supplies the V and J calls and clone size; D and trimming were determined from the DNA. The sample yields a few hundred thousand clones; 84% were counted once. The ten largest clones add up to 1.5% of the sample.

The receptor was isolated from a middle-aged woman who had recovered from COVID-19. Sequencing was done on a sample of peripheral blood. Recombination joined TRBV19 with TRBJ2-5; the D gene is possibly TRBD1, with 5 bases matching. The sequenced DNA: TGTGCCAGTAGTATAGAAGGACGGCCCCAGGGGACCCAGTACTTC. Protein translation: CASSIEGRPQGTQYF.